The rows below give T cell receptor beta chains drawn from one sample of a study of OX40 agonist ivuxolimab in advanced cancers. TCRdb keeps only in-frame clones here, not all; method: immunoSEQ multiplex PCR. The sample lists 14,000 or so clones, over 70% seen once, with roughly 32% in the top ten. This sample comprised CD4+ or CD8+ T cells sorted from blood, obtained in a trial of the OX40 agonist ivuxolimab. The receptors originated from an adult with an advanced solid tumor such as melanoma, head and neck, liver or kidney cancer. Each CDR3 is given with its conserved first and last residue. D genes are given only for firm matches. Not all rows give a size; the values are once, few, many and, for expanded clones, a class.

D gene	clone size	V gene	J gene	CDR3 protein	CDR3 DNA
TRBD2	NA	TRBV5-6	TRBJ2-1	CASSLGASGSLEQFF	TGTGCCAGCAGCCTGGGGGCTAGCGGGAGTCTTGAGCAGTTCTTC
TRBD1	once	TRBV5-4	TRBJ2-1	CASSLGQGAGNEQFF	TGTGCCAGCAGCTTGGGACAGGGTGCGGGCAATGAGCAGTTCTTC
NA	NA	TRBV6-6	TRBJ2-7	CASSYTGEDEQYF	TGTGCCAGCAGTTACACCGGGGAGGACGAGCAGTACTTC
TRBD2	NA	TRBV10-3	TRBJ2-3	CAIRLGLAGTDTQYF	TGTGCCATCCGCCTTGGACTAGCGGGAACAGATACGCAGTATTTT
NA	NA	TRBV1	TRBJ2-7	CTSSQPYEGASYEQYF	TGCACCAGCAGCCAACCTTACGAGGGGGCCTCCTACGAGCAGTACTTC
NA	NA	TRBV7-9	TRBJ2-2	CASSLVGTSTGELFF	TGTGCCAGCAGCTTAGTAGGGACTTCAACTGGGGAGCTGTTTTTT
NA	NA	TRBV9	TRBJ1-3	CASSVAGFAGNTIYF	TGTGCCAGCAGCGTAGCCGGATTCGCTGGAAACACCATATATTTT
NA	NA	TRBV5-6	TRBJ1-1	CASSKNPDGAEAFF	TGTGCCAGCAGCAAAAACCCCGACGGGGCTGAAGCTTTCTTT
NA	NA	TRBV14	TRBJ1-3	CASSQDVFGNTIYF	TGTGCCAGCAGCCAAGACGTCTTTGGAAACACCATATATTTT
TRBD2	NA	TRBV27	TRBJ2-1	CASSLLLAGGIDEQFF	TGTGCCAGCAGTTTACTCTTAGCGGGGGGTATCGATGAGCAGTTCTTC
NA	once	TRBV7-6	TRBJ2-5	CASSSRDNQMETQYF	TGTGCCAGCAGCTCCCGGGACAACCAAATGGAGACCCAGTACTTC
TRBD1	medium-sized	TRBV6-5	TRBJ1-1	CASSYSGQGIEAFF	TGTGCCAGCAGTTACTCGGGACAGGGTATTGAAGCTTTCTTT
TRBD1	NA	TRBV16	TRBJ1-2	CASTHIRTGNGYTF	TGTGCCAGCACCCACATTCGGACAGGGAATGGCTACACCTTC
NA	NA	TRBV13	TRBJ1-3	CASSLGPDSGNTIYF	TGTGCCAGCAGCTTAGGCCCGGACTCTGGAAACACCATATATTTT
NA	NA	TRBV21-1	TRBJ2-7	CASSRAMLHVLDEQYF	TGTGCCAGCAGCAGGGCAATGCTACACGTGTTAGACGAGCAGTACTTC